This note documents a single TCR beta chain sequence. Its antigen is not identified. This sample is part of a study of blood T cells in healthy people across ages. Study-wide results and limits: The long-lived group displayed more naive CD4+ cells, plus higher diversity, than the aged donors did. Not knowing donor CMV status may have confounded expanded clonotype changes.

Every sample yielded at least 6 million isolated PBMCs. Looked up from germline, CDR1 is SGHAT and CDR2 is FQNNGV. CDR3 length: 17 amino acids. V was clipped by 0 bases and J by 8 bases; unmatched bases: 6. A second PCR of 7 to 11 cycles used a sample-barcoded 5' primer and a J-beta primer mix. Every cDNA molecule bore a tag from a template-switch adaptor containing 12 random nucleotides. Using its own MiXCR run on the 5' RACE reads, TCRdb lists one record per CDR3 protein. The sample carries 1.5 million to 2 million distinct CDR3 sequences, 28% recorded once. The TCR was taken from a woman under 40 in good health. The sequenced sample was blood. The chain is built from TRBV11-2 and TRBJ2-1, with 14 bases matching TRBD2. The CDR3, as DNA: TGTGCCAGCAGCTTAGAGCCGACTAGCGGGAGGGCCCATGAGCAGTTCTTC. Its protein product is CASSLEPTSGRAHEQFF.